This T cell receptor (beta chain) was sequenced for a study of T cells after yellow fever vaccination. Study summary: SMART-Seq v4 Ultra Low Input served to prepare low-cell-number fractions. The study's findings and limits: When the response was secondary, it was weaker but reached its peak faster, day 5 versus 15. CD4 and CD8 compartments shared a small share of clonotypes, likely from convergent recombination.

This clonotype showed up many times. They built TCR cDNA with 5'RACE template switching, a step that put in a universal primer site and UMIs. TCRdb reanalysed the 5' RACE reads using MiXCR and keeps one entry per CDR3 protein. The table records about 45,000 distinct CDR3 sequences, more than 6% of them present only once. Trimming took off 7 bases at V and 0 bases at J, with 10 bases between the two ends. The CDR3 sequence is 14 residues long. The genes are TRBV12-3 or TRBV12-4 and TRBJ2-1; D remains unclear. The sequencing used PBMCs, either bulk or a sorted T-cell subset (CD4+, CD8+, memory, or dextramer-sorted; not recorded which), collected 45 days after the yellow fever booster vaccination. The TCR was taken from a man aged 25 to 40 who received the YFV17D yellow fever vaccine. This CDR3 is CASNRQSSYNEQFF. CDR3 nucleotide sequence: TGTGCCAGCAACCGGCAGAGCTCCTACAATGAGCAGTTCTTC.